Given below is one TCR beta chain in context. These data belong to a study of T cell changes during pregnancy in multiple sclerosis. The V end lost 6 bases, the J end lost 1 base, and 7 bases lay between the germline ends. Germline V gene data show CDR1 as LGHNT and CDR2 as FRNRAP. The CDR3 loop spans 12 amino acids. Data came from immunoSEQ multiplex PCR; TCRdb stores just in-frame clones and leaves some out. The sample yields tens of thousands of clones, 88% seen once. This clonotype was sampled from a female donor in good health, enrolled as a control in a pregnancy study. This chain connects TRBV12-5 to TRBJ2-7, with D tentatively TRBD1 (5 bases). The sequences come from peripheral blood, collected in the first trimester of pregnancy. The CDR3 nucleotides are TGTGCTAGTGGGCGGACATCCTACGAGCAGTACTTC. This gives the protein CASGRTSYEQYF.